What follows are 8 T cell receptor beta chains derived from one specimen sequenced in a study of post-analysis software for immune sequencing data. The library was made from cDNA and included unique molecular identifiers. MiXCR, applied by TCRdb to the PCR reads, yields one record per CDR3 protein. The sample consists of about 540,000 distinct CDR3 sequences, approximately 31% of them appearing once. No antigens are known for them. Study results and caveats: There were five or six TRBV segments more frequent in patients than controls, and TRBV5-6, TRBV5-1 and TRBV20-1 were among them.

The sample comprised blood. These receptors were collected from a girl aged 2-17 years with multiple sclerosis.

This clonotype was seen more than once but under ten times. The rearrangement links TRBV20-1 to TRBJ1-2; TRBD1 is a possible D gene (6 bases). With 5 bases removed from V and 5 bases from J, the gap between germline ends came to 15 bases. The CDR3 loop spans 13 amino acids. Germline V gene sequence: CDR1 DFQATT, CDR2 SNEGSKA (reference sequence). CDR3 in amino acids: CSADTGSTYGYTF. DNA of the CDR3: TGCAGTGCTGACACAGGGAGCACATATGGCTACACCTTC.

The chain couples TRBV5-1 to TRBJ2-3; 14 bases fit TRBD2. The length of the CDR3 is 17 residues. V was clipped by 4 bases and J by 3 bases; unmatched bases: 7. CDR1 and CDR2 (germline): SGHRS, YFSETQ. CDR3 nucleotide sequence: TGCGCCAGCAGCACCGGGACTAGCGGGGGACCTACAGATACGCAGTATTTT. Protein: CASSTGTSGGPTDTQYF.

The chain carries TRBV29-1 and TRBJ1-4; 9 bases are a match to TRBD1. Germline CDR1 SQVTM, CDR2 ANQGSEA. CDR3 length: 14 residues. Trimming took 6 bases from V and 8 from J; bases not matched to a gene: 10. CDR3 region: CSVQTGQGREKLFF. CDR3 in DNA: TGCAGCGTCCAAACGGGACAGGGTCGAGAAAAACTGTTTTTT.

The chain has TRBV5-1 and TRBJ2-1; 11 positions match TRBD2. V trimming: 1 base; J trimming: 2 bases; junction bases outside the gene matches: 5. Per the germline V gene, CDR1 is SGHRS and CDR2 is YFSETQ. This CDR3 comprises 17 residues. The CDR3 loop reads CASSLSLSGGAYNEQFF. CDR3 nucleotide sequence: TGCGCCAGCAGCTTGTCCCTTAGCGGGGGGGCCTACAATGAGCAGTTCTTC.

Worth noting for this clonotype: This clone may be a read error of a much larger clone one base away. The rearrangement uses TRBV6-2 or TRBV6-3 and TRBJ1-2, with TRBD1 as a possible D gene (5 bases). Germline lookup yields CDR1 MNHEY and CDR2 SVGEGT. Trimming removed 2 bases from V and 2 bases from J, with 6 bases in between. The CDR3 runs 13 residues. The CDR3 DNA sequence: TGTGCCAGCAGTTACGAGGGGAACTATGGCTACACCTTC. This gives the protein CASSYEGNYGYTF.

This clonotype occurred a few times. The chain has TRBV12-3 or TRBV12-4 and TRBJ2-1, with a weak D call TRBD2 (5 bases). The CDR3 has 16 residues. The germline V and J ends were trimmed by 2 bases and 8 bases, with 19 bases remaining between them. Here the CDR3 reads CASSLPDSPLGDEQFF. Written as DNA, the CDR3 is TGTGCCAGCAGTTTACCCGATTCACCTCTCGGGGATGAGCAGTTCTTC.

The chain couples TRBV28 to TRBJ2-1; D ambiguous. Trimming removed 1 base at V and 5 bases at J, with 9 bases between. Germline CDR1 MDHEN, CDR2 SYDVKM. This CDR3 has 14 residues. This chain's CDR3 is CASSLSTHNNEQFF. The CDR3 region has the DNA TGTGCCAGCAGTTTATCAACCCATAACAATGAGCAGTTCTTC. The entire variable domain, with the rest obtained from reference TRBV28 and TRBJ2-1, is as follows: DVKVTQSSRYLVKRTGEKVFLECVQDMDHENMFWYRQDPGLGLRLIYFSYDVKMKEKGDIPEGYSVSREKKERFSLILESASTNQTSMYLCASSLSTHNNEQFFGPGTRLTVL.

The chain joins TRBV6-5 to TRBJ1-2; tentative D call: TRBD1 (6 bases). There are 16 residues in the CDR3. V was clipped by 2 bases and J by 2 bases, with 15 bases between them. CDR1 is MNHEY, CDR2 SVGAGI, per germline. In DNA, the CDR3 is TGTGCCAGCAGTTACACCACCGGGACACCGAACTATGGCTACACCTTC. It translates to CASSYTTGTPNYGYTF.